This TCR beta chain was recorded in a study of CD8+CD57+ T cells in acquired aplastic anemia. Study summary: When averaged, DNA from sorted CD4+ and CD8+ cells came to around 3 ug. Where healthy donors were concerned, CD4+ cells averaged around 9.9 million reads.

Study-wide results and limits: Patients and controls shared nearly 30 CD8+ CDR3 sequences, highly expressed in patients. The study found no significant CD8+ Simpson's diversity difference between patients and controls.

This clonotype has a count of ten or more. Its cognate antigen is unknown. Per germline, CDR1 SGHTA and CDR2 FQGNSA. V was trimmed by 2 bases and J by 7 bases, leaving 23 bases between them. This CDR3 has 18 amino acids. Genomic DNA templated the TCR beta VDJ and CDR3 profiling. Via MiXCR, TCRdb re-called the reads, giving one row per CDR3 protein. The table records 150,000 to 200,000 distinct CDR3 sequences, approximately 49% of them present only once. The TCR was taken from a human donor in good health. The genes are TRBV7-2 and TRBJ2-2, with a possible D match to TRBD2 (6 bases). What was sequenced was sorted CD4+, CD8+, or CD8+CD57+ T cells (not recorded which) from PBMCs. The CDR3 sequence is CASSLPNGGRRTSGELFF. The CDR3 nucleotides read TGTGCCAGCAGCTTACCGAATGGAGGGAGACGGACCAGCGGGGAGCTGTTTTTT.